This TCR beta chain was obtained from a study of blood T cells in healthy people across ages (dated by TCRdb to the mid-2010s). Background for the entire study: In model experiments, template switching captured roughly one uniquely barcoded TCR beta cDNA molecule for every two T cells. Two additional independent replicas of 1 million unique cDNA reads from the same blood draw were analyzed for two donors (one aged 18 to 30 and one aged 80 or older). To avoid experimental bias, donors of different ages were randomly spread across the sequencing lanes. The study measured age-related changes in TCR beta repertoire diversity using deep sequencing normalized with unique cDNA molecular identifiers. The donors were split into four age groups: young (average around 17 years), middle-aged (around 37), aged (62) and long-lived (roughly 86).

The library was made by 5' RACE. The run used an Illumina HiSeq 2500. The second PCR ran for roughly 7 to 11 cycles and used a J-beta primer mix along with a sample-barcoded 5' primer. A unique molecular identifier was introduced onto each TCR beta cDNA molecule by a template-switch 5' adaptor carrying 12 random nucleotides. Each sample yielded at least 2.5 million CDR3-containing paired-end reads. First-strand cDNA synthesis was performed from all RNA using the Mint cDNA synthesis kit, with priming by a TRBC-specific oligonucleotide. All cDNA was treated with uracil-DNA glycosylase and then went through a first 18-cycle PCR with the universal primers M1SS and BC2_uni_R. As for the original processing: For normalization, 1 million high-quality reads were randomly selected from each sample, with every read carrying a distinct molecular identifier. Reads sharing molecular identifiers were discarded rather than binned into consensus sequences. MiTCR, run with a Q25 quality threshold and the strictest error-elimination algorithm, handled CDR3 identification, clonotype clustering and error correction. A nonparametric unseen species model with Euler transformation was used to estimate lower-bound total TCR beta diversity. Using fastp at Q25 and MiXCR, TCRdb reprocessed the public reads and kept productive beta chains. Records with the same CDR3 protein are collapsed into one entry carrying the most frequent genes and DNA. TCRdb's processing, not the study's, gives the V and J calls here. The sample table contains 1.5 million to 1.8 million distinct CDR3 sequences; only one count was recorded for roughly 43% of them. The ten largest clones capture just over 4% of the sample.

The CDR3 goes from the cysteine to the phenylalanine over 14 residues. Just CDR3 DNA is preserved here, 42 bases in frame from base 1. V gives up 3 bases and J gives up 0 bases, and the segment between their germline ends measures 6 bases. CDR1 and CDR2 were assigned from the germline V gene as KGHDR and SFDVKD. Worth noting for this clonotype: Its antigen target is currently unknown. No much larger clonotype is one base removed from it; base qualities were not supplied.

Results the study describes overall, beyond this receptor: There was a strong correlation between observed TCR beta diversity and the percentage of naive T cells measured by flow cytometry. Observed TCR beta diversity per million T cells fell roughly linearly with age, and a significant reduction was already apparent by age about 36. Total diversity estimates from one million sequenced T cells were considered lower bounds and underestimates. Since profiling was done on bulk unsorted PBMCs, naive and antigen-experienced compartments could not be conclusively compared. Because the CMV infection status of the donors was unknown, age-related changes in expanded clonotypes may potentially have been confounded. The long-lived group showed more naive CD4+ T cells, fewer expanded clones and increased TCR diversity than the aged group, suggesting age selection.

The donors were a few dozen Caucasian individuals from Russia, aged 6 to 90 years, who were systemically healthy. Ten milliliters of peripheral blood were drawn from each donor into EDTA-treated Vacutainer tubes. Ficoll-Paque density-gradient centrifugation was used to isolate PBMCs, with at least 7 million per sample. Total RNA was extracted from PBMCs with Trizol reagent, with at least 6 micrograms obtained per sample. For every donor, an aliquot of PBMCs went through flow cytometry to measure the percentages of naive CD45RAhigh/CD27high T cells. This sequence was found in a woman aged 18-30 years in good health. The sequenced sample consisted of blood. In this chain, TRBV24-1 is recombined with TRBJ2-3, with TRBD1 perhaps the D gene, on 5 matching bases. The DNA sequence reads TGTGCCACCAGTGATGGGGCCAGCACAGATACGCAGTATTTT. This codes for CATSDGASTDTQYF.